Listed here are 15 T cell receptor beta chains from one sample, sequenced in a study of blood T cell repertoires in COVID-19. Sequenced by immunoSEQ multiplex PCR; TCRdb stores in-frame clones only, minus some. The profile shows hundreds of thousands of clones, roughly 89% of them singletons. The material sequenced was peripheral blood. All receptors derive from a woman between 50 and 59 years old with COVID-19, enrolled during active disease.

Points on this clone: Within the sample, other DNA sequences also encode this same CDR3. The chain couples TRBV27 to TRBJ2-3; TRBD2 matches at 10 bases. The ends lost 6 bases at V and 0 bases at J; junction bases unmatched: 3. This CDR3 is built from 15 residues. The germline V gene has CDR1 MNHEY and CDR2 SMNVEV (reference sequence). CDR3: CASSPLAGSTDTQYF. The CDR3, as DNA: TGTGCCAGCAGCCCACTAGCGGGGAGCACAGATACGCAGTATTTT.

The CDR3 region has the DNA TGTGCCAGCAGCTTAGATGCAACGGGACAAAAAGCTTTCTTT. Translated, it gives CASSLDATGQKAFF. This sequence joins TRBV11-1 and TRBJ1-1; the D gene is possibly TRBD1 (6 bases). The CDR3 extends over 14 amino acids. The germline CDR1 and CDR2 sequences are SGHAT and FQDESV (reference sequence). The V and J ends lost 1 base and 9 bases respectively, with 15 bases between them. Combining the CDR3 with reference TRBV11-1 and TRBJ1-1 gives the whole variable domain EAEVAQSPRYKITEKSQAVAFWCDPISGHATLYWYRQILGQGPELLVQFQDESVVDDSQLPKDRFSAERLKGVDSTLKIQPAELGDSAMYLCASSLDATGQKAFFGQGTRLTVV.

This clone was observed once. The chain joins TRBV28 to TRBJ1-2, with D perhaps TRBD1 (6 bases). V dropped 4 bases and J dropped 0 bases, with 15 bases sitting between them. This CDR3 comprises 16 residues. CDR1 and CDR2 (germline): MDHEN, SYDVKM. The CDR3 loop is CASSSYDRHSNYGYTF. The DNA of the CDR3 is TGTGCCAGCAGTTCCTACGACAGGCATTCTAACTATGGCTACACCTTC.

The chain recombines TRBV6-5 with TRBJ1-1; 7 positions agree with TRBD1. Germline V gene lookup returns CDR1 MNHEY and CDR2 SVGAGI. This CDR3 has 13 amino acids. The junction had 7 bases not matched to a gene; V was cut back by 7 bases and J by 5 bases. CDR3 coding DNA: TGTGCCAGCATTCTATCGACAGGGACTGAAGCTTTCTTT. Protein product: CASILSTGTEAFF.

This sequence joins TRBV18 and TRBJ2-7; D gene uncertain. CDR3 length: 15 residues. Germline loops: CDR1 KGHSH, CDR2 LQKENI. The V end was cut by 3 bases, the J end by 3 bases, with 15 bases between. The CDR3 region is CASSPFQVKNYEQYF. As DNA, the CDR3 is TGTGCCAGCTCACCGTTCCAGGTCAAAAACTACGAGCAGTACTTC. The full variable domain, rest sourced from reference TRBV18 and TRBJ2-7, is NAGVMQNPRHLVRRRGQEARLRCSPMKGHSHVYWYRQLPEEGLKFMVYLQKENIIDESGMPKERFSAEFPKEGPSILRIQQVVRGDSAAYFCASSPFQVKNYEQYFGPGTRLTVT.

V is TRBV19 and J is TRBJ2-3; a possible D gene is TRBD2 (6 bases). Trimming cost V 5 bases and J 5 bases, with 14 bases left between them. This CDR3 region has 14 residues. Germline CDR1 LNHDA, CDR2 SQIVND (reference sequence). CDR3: CASSPGLLGDTQYF. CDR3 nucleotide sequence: TGTGCCAGTAGTCCGGGACTCCTCGGAGATACGCAGTATTTT.

The CDR3 sequence: CASRRKGTGTDTQYF. Here the CDR3 DNA reads TGTGCCAGCAGACGTAAAGGGACAGGCACAGATACGCAGTATTTT. The chain links TRBV7-9 to TRBJ2-3; 7 bases line up with TRBD1. The germline V gene has CDR1 SEHNR and CDR2 FQNEAQ (reference sequence). CDR3 length: 15 residues. V lost 6 bases and J lost 1; bases outside the gene matches: 7.

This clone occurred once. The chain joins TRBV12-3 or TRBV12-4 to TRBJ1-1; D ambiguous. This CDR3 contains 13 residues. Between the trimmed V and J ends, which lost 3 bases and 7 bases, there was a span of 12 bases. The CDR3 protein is CASSLSVEIEAFF. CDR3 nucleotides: TGTGCCAGCAGTTTGAGTGTCGAGATTGAAGCTTTCTTT.

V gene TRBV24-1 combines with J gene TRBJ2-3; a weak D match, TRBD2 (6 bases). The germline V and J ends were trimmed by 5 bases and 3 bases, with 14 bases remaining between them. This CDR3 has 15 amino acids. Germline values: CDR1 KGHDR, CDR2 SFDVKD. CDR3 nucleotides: TGTGCCACCAGTGCCCCCACCCGGGGGACAGATACGCAGTATTTT. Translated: CATSAPTRGTDTQYF.

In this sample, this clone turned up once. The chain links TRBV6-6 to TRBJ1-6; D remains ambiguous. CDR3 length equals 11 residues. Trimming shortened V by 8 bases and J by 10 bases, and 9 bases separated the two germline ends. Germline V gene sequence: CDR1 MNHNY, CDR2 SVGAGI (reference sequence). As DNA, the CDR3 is TGTGCCAGCGGTTTGTCGTCACCCCTCCACTTT. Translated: CASGLSSPLHF.

The CDR3 protein is CASSALEGVLNTEAFF. CDR3 DNA sequence: TGTGCCAGCAGCGCCCTTGAGGGAGTCTTGAACACTGAAGCTTTCTTT. The rearrangement joins TRBV9 to TRBJ1-1; D unclear. This CDR3 spans 16 amino acids. V shed 3 bases and J shed 0 bases, with 15 bases lying between them. CDR1 and CDR2 from the germline V gene are SGDLS and YYNGEE.

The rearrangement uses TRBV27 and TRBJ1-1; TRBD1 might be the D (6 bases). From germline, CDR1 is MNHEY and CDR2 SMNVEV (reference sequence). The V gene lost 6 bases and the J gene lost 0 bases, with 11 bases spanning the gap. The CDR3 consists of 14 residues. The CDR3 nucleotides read TGTGCCAGCAGAGGGACACGGATGAACACTGAAGCTTTCTTT. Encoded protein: CASRGTRMNTEAFF.

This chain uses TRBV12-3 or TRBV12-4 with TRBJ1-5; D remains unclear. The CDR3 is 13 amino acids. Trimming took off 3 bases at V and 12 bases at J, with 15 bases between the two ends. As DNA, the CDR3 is TGTGCCAGCAGTTTGGCGGGGTTCGGAATCCAGCATTTT. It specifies CASSLAGFGIQHF.

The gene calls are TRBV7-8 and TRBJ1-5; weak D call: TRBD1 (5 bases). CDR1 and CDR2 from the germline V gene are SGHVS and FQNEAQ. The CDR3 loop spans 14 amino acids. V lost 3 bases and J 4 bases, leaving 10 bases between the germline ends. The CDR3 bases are TGTGCCAGCAGCTTCGGGGGAGAGAATCAGCCCCAGCATTTT. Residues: CASSFGGENQPQHF.

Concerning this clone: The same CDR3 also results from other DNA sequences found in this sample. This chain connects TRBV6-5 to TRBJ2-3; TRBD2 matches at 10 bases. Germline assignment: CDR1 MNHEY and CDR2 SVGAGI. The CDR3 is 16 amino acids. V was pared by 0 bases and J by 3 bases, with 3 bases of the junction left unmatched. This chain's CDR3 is CASSYSSGGATDTQYF. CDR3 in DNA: TGTGCCAGCAGTTACTCAAGCGGGGGGGCAACAGATACGCAGTATTTT.